The subject of this entry is one TCR beta chain. This receptor's antigen is unknown. Per-base quality was not reported, and no clone a single base away is much larger than it. This specimen belongs to a study of identical twins (dated by TCRdb to 2015 to 2016). A note on the overall study: The study deep-sequenced TCR alpha and beta repertoires from monozygotic twins, unrelated adults of various ages and cord blood to test whether fetal clonotypes persist. To rule out contamination, replicate twin experiments were performed at different times with different library preparation protocols.

Library prep was done by 5' RACE. TCRdb names Illumina HiSeq 2000 as the instrument used. A universal primer binding site was introduced by template switching, and a unique molecular identifier was present in the final cDNA, enabling accurate counting of TCR cDNA molecules. First-strand cDNA for TCR alpha and beta chains was synthesized from specific primers in the conserved constant-segment region. To control for contamination, every cDNA library carried two barcodes: a SMART-Mk sample barcode plus Illumina barcodes. Two successive PCR steps introduced TruSeq adapter sequences along with Illumina sample barcodes. The Illumina HiSeq platform was used with custom primers to sequence TCR alpha and beta cDNA libraries. As for how the authors treated the data: MiGEC processed the raw reads to extract unique molecular identifiers, while MiXCR was used to determine the CDR3 positions. Recombination models were inferred per individual with the repgenHMM and IGoR tools using an EM algorithm. Shared clonotypes were analyzed with the tcR package in R, and sharing was normalized by the product of cloneset sizes. To study raw recombination free of thymic and clonal selection effects, out-of-frame nonproductive sequences were analyzed. Using fastp trimming at Q25 and MiXCR clonotype assembly, TCRdb reanalyzed the public sequencing data and kept in-frame beta chains. Rows are unified per CDR3 protein, each entry keeping the most common DNA and genes. The V and J calls reflect TCRdb's pipeline rather than the authors' work. Here the sample has a few hundred thousand distinct CDR3 sequences; roughly 15% occur a single time. Clones ranked in the top ten supply 0.44% of the sample.

Broader findings and caveats from the paper: Invariant T cells such as MAIT and iNKT could partly confound zero-insertion analyses, though diverse VJ usage argued against this for most clonotypes. Out-of-frame TCR alpha sharing in monozygotic twins was systematically underestimated by recombination models, whereas sharing between unrelated individuals was in agreement with the recombination models. Compared with coincidental sharing between unrelated individuals, out-of-frame TCR alpha sequences shared between twins had an excess of sequences with low generation probability. Conclusions relied on cross-sectional statistical analysis, since the same donors could not be followed over many years. In beta out-of-frame sequences, excess twin sharing was weaker, because having fewer shared sequences lowered the signal-to-noise ratio. Fewer insertions were carried by abundant cord blood beta clonotypes, a similar but weaker trend appeared in young adult naive repertoires, and no such trend appeared in memory repertoires.

Only healthy Caucasian donors were included. Three pairs of female monozygotic twins, all aged 18 to 29 years, made up the twin cohort. Positive isolation kits from Invitrogen were used to isolate the CD4+ and CD8+ T cell populations. The germline V gene (reference sequence) yields LNHDA for CDR1 and SQIVND for CDR2. CDR3 length: 19 amino acids, cysteine to phenylalanine. Only the CDR3 region is kept as DNA, spanning 57 bases read in frame from base 1. V is reduced by 3 bases and J by 2 bases, leaving a spacing of 26 bases between them. The same sample was also studied in work on yellow fever vaccine responses in identical twins. The second source states: The T cell response to vaccination in identical twins was reported by the authors to appear partly convergent and partly personalized. In identical twins, the study followed T cell clones that responded to the vaccine with precision.

The chain was built from TRBV19 and TRBJ2-7; the D gene lacks a confident call. Sequenced sample: CD4+ T cells sorted from blood. The TCR was taken from a woman between 18 and 29 years old in good health. CDR3 region: CASSIWLPALPAPTYEQYF. The nucleotide sequence reads as follows: TGTGCCAGTAGTATTTGGCTGCCTGCCCTACCCGCACCTACCTACGAGCAGTACTTC. The reference TRBV19 and TRBJ2-7 proteins fill in what lies around the CDR3, so the full variable domain reads DGGITQSPKYLFRKEGQNVTLSCEQNLNHDAMYWYRQDPGQGLRLIYYSQIVNDFQKGDIAEGYSVSREKKESFPLTVTSAQKNPTAFYLCASSIWLPALPAPTYEQYFGPGTRLTVT.